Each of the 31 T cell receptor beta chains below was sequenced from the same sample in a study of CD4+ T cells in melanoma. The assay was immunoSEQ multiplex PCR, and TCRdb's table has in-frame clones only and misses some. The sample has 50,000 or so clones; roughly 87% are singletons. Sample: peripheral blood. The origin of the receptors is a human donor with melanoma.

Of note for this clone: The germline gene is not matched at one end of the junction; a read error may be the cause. DNA for the CDR3: TGTGCCAGCAGTGAAGTGTCCGGGTATGGCCACACCTTC. This sequence encodes CASSEVSGYGHTF. V gene TRBV6-1 combines with J gene TRBJ1-2, with no clear D. CDR1 is MNHNS, CDR2 SASEGT, per germline. The CDR3 runs to 13 residues.

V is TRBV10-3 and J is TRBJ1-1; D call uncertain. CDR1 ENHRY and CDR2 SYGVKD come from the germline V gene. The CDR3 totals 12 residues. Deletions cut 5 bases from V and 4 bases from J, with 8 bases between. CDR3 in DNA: TGTGCCATCAGTAAGGGCCGCACTGAAGCTTTCTTT. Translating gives CAISKGRTEAFF.

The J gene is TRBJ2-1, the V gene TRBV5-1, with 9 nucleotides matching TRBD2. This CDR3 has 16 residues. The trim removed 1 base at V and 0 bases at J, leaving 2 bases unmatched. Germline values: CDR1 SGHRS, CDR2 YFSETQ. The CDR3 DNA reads TGCGCCAGCAGCTTGACTAGCGGGTCCTCCTACAATGAGCAGTTCTTC. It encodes CASSLTSGSSYNEQFF.

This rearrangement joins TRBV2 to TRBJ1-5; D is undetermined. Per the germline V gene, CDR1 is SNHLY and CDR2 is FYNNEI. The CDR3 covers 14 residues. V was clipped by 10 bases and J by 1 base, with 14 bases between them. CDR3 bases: TGTGCCACCTCCGATAGGGCGAGCAATCAGCCCCAGCATTTT. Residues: CATSDRASNQPQHF.

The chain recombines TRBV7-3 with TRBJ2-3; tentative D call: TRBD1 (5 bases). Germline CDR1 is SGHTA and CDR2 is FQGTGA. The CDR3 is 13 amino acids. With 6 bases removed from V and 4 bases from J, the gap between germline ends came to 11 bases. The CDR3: CASRSQGADTQYF. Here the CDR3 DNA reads TGTGCCAGCAGGTCCCAAGGGGCAGATACGCAGTATTTT.

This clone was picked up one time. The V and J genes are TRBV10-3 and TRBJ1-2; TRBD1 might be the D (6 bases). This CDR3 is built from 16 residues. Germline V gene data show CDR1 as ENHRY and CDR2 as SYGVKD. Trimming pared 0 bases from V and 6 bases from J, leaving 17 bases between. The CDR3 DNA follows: TGTGCCATCAGTGAGTCTTCTCAGGGGCGGGCTGATGGCTACACCTTC. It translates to CAISESSQGRADGYTF.

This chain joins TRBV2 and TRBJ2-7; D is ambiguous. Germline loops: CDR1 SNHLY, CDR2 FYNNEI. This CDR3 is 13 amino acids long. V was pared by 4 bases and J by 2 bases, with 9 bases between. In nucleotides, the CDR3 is TGTGCCAGCAGTGCCCCCAGTACCTACGAGCAGTACTTC. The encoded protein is CASSAPSTYEQYF.

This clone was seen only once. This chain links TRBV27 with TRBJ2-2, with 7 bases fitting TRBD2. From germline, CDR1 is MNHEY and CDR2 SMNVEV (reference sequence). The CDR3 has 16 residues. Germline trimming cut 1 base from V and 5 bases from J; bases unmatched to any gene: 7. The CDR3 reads CASSLWVGEGTGELFF. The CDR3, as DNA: TGTGCCAGCAGTTTATGGGTAGGGGAGGGTACCGGGGAGCTGTTTTTT.

This chain's CDR3 is CASSLDQGPYGYTF. Written as DNA, the CDR3 is TGTGCCAGCAGCTTAGATCAGGGACCCTATGGCTACACCTTC. The V gene is TRBV7-8, the J gene TRBJ1-2; maybe TRBD1 (5 bases). From germline, CDR1 is SGHVS and CDR2 FQNEAQ. Trimming pared 1 base from V and 4 bases from J, leaving 10 bases between. The CDR3 extends over 14 amino acids. The variable domain in full, completed from reference TRBV7-8 and TRBJ1-2, reads GAGVSQSPRYKVAKRGQDVALRCDPISGHVSLFWYQQALGQGPEFLTYFQNEAQLDKSGLPSDRFFAERPEGSVSTLKIQRTQQEDSAVYLCASSLDQGPYGYTFGSGTRLTVV.

The CDR3: CASSDPSRGATYEQYF. Here the CDR3 DNA reads TGTGCCAGCAGTGACCCCTCGCGGGGGGCTACCTACGAGCAGTACTTC. The V and J genes are TRBV2 and TRBJ2-7; 8 bases fit TRBD2. Germline lookup yields CDR1 SNHLY and CDR2 FYNNEI. J lost 2 bases, V lost 3 bases, and 9 bases had no gene match. The length of the CDR3 is 16 residues.

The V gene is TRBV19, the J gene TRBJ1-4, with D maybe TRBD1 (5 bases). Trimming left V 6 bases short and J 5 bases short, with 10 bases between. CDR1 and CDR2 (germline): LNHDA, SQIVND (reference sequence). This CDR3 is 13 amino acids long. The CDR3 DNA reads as TGTGCCAGTAGGGGACTGGGGAATGAAAAACTGTTTTTT. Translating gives CASRGLGNEKLFF. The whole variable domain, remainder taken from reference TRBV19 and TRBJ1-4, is DGGITQSPKYLFRKEGQNVTLSCEQNLNHDAMYWYRQDPGQGLRLIYYSQIVNDFQKGDIAEGYSVSREKKESFPLTVTSAQKNPTAFYLCASRGLGNEKLFFGSGTQLSVL.

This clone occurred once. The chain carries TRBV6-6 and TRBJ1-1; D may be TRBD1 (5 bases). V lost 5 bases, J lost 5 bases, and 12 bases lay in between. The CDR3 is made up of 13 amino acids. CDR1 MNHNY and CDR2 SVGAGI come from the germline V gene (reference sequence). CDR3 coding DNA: TGTGCCAGCAGTAGGGGCTTCGGGACTGAAGCTTTCTTT. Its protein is CASSRGFGTEAFF.

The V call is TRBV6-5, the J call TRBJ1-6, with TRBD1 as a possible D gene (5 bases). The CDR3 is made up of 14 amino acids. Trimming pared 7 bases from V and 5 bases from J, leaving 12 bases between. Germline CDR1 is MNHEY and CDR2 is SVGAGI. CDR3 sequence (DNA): TGTGCCAGCAATCGGGGCATTAATAATTCACCCCTCCACTTT. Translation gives CASNRGINNSPLHF.

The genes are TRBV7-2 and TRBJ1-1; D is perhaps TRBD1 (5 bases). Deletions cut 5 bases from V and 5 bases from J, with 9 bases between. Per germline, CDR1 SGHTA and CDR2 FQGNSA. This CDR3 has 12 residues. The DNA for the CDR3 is TGTGCCAGCAGCGCAGGGCGGACTGAAGCTTTCTTT. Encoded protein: CASSAGRTEAFF. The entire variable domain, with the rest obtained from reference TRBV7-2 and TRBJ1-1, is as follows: GAGVSQSPSNKVTEKGKDVELRCDPISGHTALYWYRQSLGQGLEFLIYFQGNSAPDKSGLPSDRFSAERTGGSVSTLTIQRTQQEDSAVYLCASSAGRTEAFFGQGTRLTVV.

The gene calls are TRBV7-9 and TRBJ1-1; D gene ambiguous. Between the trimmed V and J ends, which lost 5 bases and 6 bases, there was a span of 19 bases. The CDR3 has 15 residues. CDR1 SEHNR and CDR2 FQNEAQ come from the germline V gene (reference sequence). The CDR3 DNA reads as TGTGCCAGCAGCCAGATAACGGGAGGTTCTTCTGAAGCTTTCTTT. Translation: CASSQITGGSSEAFF.

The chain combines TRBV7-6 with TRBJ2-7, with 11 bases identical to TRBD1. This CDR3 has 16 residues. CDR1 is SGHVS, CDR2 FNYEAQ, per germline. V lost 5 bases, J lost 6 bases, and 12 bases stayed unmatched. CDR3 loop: CASSLLGGQGASEQYF. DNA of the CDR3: TGTGCCAGCAGCCTCTTGGGTGGACAGGGGGCCTCCGAGCAGTACTTC.

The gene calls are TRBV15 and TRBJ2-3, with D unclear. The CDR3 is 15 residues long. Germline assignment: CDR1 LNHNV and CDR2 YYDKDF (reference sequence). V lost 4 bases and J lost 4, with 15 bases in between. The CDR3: CATSTKGTPSDTQYF. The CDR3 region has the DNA TGTGCCACCAGCACAAAGGGAACCCCCTCAGATACGCAGTATTTT.

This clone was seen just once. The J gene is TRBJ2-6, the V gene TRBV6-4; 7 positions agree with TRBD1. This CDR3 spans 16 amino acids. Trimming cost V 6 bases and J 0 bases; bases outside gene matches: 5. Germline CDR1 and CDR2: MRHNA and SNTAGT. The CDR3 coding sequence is TGTGCCAGCAGCGCCGACAGGGCCTCTGGGGCCAACGTCCTGACTTTC. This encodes CASSADRASGANVLTF.

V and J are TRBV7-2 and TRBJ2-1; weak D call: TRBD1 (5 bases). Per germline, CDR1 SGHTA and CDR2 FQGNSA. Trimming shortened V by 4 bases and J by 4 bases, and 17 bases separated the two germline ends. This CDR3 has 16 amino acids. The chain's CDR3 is CASSYSVGAIYNEQFF. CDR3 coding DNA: TGTGCCAGCAGCTATTCGGTAGGGGCGATTTACAATGAGCAGTTCTTC.

The CDR3 nucleotides read TGTGCCAGCAGTTACCTCGCCAGGGACGAGCAGTACTTC. It is translated as CASSYLARDEQYF. The chain recombines TRBV7-9 with TRBJ2-7; possible D gene TRBD1, 5 bases. This CDR3 contains 13 residues. Trimming cost V 6 bases and J 5 bases, with 14 bases left between them. Germline V CDR1 and CDR2: SEHNR, FQNEAQ (reference sequence).

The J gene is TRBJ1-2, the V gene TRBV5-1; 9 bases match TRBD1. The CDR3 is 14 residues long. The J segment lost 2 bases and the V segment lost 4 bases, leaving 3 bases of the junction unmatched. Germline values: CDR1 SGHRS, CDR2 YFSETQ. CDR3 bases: TGCGCCAGCAGCCCGGGACAGGGAAACTATGGCTACACCTTC. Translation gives CASSPGQGNYGYTF.

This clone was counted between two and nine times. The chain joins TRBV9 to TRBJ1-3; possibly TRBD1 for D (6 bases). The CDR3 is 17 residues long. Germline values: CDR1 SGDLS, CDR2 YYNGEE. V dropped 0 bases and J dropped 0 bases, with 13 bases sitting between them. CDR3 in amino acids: CASSVAGAGSSGNTIYF. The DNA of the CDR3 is TGTGCCAGCAGCGTAGCGGGGGCAGGGAGCTCTGGAAACACCATATATTTT.

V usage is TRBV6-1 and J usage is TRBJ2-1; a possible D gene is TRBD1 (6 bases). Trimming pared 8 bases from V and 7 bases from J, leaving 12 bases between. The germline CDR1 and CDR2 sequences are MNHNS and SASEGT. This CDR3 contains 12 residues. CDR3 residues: CASRQDGNEQFF. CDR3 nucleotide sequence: TGTGCCAGCCGACAGGACGGGAATGAGCAGTTCTTC.

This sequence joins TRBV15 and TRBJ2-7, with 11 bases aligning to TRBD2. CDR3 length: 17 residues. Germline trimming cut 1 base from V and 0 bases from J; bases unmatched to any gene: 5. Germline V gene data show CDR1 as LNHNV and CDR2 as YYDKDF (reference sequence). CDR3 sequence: CATSRAHGTSGSYEQYF. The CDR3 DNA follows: TGTGCCACCAGCAGAGCACATGGGACTAGCGGCTCCTACGAGCAGTACTTC.

CDR3 bases: TGTGCCAGTAGTCCGAACAGGCTTATGAACACTGAAGCTTTCTTT. Protein: CASSPNRLMNTEAFF. V usage is TRBV19 and J usage is TRBJ1-1; D may be TRBD1 (5 bases). This CDR3 has 15 residues. V lost 5 bases and J 0 bases, leaving 13 bases between the germline ends. The germline CDR1 and CDR2 sequences are LNHDA and SQIVND (reference sequence).

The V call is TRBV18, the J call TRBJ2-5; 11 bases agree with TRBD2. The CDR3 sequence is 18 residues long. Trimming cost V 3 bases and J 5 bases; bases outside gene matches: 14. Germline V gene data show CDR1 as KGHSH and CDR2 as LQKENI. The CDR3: CASSPSTSGGDPRETQYF. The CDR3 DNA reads TGTGCCAGCTCACCGAGCACTAGCGGGGGTGATCCCCGGGAGACCCAGTACTTC.

In DNA, the CDR3 is TGCAGCGTTGAATCCAACGAATCGGTCACTGAAGCTTTCTTT. This codes for CSVESNESVTEAFF. The chain employs TRBV29-1 and TRBJ1-1; D gene uncertain. Germline CDR1 is SQVTM and CDR2 is ANQGSEA. Trimming stripped 2 bases from V and 4 bases from J, with 14 bases between. This CDR3 has 14 amino acids.

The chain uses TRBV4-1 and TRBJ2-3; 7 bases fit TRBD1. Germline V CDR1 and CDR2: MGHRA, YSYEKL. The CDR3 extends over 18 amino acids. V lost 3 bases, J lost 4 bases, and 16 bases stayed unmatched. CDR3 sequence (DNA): TGCGCCAGCAGCCACCCGGTGTCAAGGGGGCATGTAGCAGATACGCAGTATTTT. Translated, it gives CASSHPVSRGHVADTQYF.

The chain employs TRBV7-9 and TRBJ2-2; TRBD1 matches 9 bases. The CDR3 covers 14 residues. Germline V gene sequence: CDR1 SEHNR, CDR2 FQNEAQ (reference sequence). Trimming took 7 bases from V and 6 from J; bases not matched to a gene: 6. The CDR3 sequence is CASNRDRDAGELFF. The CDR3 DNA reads TGTGCCAGCAACCGGGACAGGGACGCCGGGGAGCTGTTTTTT. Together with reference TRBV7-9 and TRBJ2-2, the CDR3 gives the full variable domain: DTGVSQNPRHKITKRGQNVTFRCDPISEHNRLYWYRQTLGQGPEFLTYFQNEAQLEKSRLLSDRFSAERPKGSFSTLEIQRTEQGDSAMYLCASNRDRDAGELFFGEGSRLTVL.

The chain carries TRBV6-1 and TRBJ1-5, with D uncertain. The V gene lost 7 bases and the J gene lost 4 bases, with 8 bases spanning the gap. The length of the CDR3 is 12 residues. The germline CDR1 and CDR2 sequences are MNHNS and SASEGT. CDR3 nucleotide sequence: TGTGCCAGCACGACGGGGAATCAGCCCCAGCATTTT. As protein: CASTTGNQPQHF.

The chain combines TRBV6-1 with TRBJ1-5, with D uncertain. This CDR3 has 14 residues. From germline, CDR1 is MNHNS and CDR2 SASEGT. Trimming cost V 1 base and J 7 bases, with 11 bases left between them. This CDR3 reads CASSEGLTTQPQHF. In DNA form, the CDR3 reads TGTGCCAGCAGTGAAGGACTAACTACACAGCCCCAGCATTTT.